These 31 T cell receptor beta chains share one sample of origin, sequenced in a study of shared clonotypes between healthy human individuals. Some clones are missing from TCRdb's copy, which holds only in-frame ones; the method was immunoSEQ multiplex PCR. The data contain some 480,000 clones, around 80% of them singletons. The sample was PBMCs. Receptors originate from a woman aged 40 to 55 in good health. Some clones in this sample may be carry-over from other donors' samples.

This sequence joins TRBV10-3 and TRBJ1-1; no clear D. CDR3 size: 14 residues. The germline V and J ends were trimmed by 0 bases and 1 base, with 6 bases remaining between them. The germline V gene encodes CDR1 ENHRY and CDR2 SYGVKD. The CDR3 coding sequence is TGTGCCATCAGTGAGTCTACGACGAACACTGAAGCTTTCTTT. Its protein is CAISESTTNTEAFF.

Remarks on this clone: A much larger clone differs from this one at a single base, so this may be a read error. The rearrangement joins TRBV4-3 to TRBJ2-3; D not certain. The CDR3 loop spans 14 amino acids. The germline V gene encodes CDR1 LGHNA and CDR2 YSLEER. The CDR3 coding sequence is TGCTCCAGCAGCCAAGGTTGGGGCACAGATACGCAGTATTTT. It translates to CSSSQGWGTDTQYF.

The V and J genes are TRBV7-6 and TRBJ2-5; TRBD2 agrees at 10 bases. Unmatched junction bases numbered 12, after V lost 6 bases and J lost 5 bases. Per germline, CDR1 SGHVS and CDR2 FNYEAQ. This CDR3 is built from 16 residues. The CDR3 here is CASRAPLAGGGETQYF. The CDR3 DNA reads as TGTGCCAGCAGGGCCCCCTTAGCGGGAGGAGGGGAGACCCAGTACTTC.

In nucleotides, the CDR3 is TGTGCCAGCCCTCCTCTGAGGACCGGGGAGCTGTTTTTT. Translation gives CASPPLRTGELFF. The chain carries TRBV25-1 and TRBJ2-2; D is unclear. Germline V gives CDR1 MGHDK, CDR2 SYGVNS. V was shortened by 8 bases and J by 5 bases, with 12 bases between the two germline ends. CDR3 size: 13 residues.

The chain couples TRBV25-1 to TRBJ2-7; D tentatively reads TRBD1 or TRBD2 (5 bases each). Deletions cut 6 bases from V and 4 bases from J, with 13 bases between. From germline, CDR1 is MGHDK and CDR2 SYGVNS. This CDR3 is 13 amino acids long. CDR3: CASSAGTLYEQYF. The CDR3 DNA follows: TGTGCCAGCAGCGCCGGGACGCTATACGAGCAGTACTTC.

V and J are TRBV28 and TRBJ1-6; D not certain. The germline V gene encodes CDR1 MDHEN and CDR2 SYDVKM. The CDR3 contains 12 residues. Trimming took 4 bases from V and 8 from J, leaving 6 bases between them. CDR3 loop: CASSSPDSPLHF. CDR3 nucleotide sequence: TGTGCCAGCAGTTCGCCGGATTCACCCCTCCACTTT.

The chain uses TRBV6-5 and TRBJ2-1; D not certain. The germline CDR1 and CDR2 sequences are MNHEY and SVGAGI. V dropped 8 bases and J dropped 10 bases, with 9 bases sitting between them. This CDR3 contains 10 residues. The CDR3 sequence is CASHHWEQFF. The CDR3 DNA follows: TGTGCCAGCCACCACTGGGAGCAGTTCTTC.

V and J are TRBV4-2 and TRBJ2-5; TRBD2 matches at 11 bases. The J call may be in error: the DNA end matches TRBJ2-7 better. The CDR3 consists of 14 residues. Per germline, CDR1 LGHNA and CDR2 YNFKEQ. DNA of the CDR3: TGTGCCAGCGGGGCTAGCGGGAGGTCCTACGAGCAGTACTTC. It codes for CASGASGRSYEQYF.

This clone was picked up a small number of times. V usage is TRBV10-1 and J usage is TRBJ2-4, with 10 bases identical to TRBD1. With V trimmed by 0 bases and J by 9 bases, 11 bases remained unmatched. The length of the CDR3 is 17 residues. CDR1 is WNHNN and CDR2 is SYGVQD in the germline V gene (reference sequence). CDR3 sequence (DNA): TGCGCCAGCAGTGAGTCTAATAGGGGACAGGGGTACAGCATTCAGTACTTC. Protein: CASSESNRGQGYSIQYF.

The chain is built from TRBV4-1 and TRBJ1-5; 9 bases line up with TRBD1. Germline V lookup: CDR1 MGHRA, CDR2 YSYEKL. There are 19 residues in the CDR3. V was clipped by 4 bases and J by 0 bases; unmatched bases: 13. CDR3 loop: CASSRGGTGTSYSNQPQHF. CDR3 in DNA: TGCGCCAGCAGCCGCGGTGGGACAGGGACCTCTTATAGCAATCAGCCCCAGCATTTT.

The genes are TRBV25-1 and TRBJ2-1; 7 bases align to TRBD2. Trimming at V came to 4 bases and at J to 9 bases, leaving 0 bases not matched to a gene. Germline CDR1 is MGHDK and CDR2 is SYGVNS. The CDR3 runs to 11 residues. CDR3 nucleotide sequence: TGTGCCAGCAGTGCGGGGGGTGAGCAGTTCTTC. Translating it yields CASSAGGEQFF.

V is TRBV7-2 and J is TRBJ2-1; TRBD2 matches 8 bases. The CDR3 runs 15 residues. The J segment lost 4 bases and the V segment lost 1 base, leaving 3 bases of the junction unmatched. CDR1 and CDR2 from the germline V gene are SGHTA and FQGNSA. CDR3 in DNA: TGTGCCAGCAGCTTAGAAGCGGGAGAATACAATGAGCAGTTCTTC. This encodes CASSLEAGEYNEQFF.

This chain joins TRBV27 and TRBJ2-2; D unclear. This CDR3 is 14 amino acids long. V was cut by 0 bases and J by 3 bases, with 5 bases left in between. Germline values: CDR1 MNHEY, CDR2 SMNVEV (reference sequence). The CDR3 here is CASSLSGYTGELFF. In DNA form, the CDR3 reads TGTGCCAGCAGTTTATCGGGTTACACCGGGGAGCTGTTTTTT.

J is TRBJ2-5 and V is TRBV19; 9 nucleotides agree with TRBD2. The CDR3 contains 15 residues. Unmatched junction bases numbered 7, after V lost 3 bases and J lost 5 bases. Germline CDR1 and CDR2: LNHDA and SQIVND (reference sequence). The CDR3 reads CASSIDSGSSETQYF. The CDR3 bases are TGTGCCAGTAGTATTGATAGCGGGAGTAGTGAGACCCAGTACTTC.

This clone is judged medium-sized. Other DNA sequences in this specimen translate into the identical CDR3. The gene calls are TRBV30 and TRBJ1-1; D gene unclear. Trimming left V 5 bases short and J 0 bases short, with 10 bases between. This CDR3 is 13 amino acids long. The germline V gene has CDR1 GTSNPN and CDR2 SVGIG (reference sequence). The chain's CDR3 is CAWDWNMNTEAFF. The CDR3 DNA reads TGTGCCTGGGACTGGAACATGAACACTGAAGCTTTCTTT.

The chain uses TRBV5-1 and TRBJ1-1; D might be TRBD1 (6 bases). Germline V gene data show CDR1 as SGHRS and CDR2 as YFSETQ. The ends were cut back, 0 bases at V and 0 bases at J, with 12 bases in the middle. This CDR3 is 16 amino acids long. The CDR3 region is CASSLGGGRVNTEAFF. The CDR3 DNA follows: TGCGCCAGCAGCTTGGGTGGGGGCAGGGTGAACACTGAAGCTTTCTTT.

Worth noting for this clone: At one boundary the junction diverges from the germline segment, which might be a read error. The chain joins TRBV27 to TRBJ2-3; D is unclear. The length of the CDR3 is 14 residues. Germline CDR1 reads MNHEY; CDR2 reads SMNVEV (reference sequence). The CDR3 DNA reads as TGTGCCAGCAGTTTATGGGGTGACGCAGATACGCAGTACTTT. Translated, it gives CASSLWGDADTQYF.

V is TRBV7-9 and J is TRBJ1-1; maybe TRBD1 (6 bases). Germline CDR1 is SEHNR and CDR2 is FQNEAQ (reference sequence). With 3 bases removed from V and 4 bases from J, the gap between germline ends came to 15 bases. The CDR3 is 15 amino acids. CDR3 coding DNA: TGTGCCAGCAGCTTTGGCAGGGGAGAAAGCACTGAAGCTTTCTTT. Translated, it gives CASSFGRGESTEAFF.

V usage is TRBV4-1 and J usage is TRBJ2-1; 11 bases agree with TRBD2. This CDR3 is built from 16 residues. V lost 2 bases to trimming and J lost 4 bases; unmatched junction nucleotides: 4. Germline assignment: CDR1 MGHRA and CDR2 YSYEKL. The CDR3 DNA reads TGCGCCAGCAGCCAACCTAGCGGGGGGTTGTACAATGAGCAGTTCTTC. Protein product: CASSQPSGGLYNEQFF.

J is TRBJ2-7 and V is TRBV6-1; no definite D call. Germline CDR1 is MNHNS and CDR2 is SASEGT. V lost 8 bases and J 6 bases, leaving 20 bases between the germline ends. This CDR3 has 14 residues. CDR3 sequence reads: CASWPVDGYSEQYF. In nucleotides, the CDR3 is TGTGCCAGCTGGCCGGTCGACGGATACTCCGAGCAGTACTTC.

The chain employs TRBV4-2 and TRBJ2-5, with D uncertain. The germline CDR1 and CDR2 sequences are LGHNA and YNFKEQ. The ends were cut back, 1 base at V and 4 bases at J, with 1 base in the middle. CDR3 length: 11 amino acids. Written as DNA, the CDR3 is TGTGCCAGCAGCCAAGCAGAGACCCAGTACTTC. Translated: CASSQAETQYF.

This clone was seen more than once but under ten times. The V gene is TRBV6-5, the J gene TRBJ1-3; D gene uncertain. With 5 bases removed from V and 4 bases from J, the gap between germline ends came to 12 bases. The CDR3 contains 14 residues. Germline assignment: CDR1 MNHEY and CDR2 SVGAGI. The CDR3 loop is CASSRYTGGNTIYF. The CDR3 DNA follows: TGTGCCAGCAGTCGATATACGGGGGGAAACACCATATATTTT.

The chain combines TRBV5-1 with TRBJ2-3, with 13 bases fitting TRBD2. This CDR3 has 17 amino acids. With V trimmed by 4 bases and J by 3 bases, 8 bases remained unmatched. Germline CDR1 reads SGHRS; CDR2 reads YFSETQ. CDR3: CASSPFLTSGRTDTQYF. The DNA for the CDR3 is TGCGCCAGCAGCCCTTTCCTGACTAGCGGGAGGACAGATACGCAGTATTTT.

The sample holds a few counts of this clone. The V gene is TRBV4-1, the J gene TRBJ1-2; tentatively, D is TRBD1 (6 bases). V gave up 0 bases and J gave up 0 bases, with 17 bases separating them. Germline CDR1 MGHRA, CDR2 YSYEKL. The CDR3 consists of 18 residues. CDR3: CASSQEHRVSITNYGYTF. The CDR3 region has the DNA TGCGCCAGCAGCCAAGAGCACAGGGTCTCGATAACTAACTATGGCTACACCTTC.

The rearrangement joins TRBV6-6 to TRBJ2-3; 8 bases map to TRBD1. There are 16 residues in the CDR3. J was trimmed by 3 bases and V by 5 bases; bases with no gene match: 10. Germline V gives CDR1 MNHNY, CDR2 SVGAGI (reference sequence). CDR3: CASSPKTGDFTDTQYF. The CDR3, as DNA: TGTGCCAGCAGTCCCAAGACAGGGGATTTTACAGATACGCAGTATTTT.

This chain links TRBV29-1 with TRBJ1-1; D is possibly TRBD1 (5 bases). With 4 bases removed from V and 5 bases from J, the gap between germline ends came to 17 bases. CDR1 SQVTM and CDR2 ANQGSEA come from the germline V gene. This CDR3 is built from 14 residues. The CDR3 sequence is CSVGSDGALTEAFF. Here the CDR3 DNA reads TGCAGCGTTGGGTCCGATGGGGCCCTTACTGAAGCTTTCTTT.

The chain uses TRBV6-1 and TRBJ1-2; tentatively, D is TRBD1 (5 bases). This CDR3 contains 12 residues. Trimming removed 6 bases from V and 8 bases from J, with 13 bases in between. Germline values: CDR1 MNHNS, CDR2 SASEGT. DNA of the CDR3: TGTGCCAGCAGACTGACAGTATACGGCTACACCTTC. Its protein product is CASRLTVYGYTF.

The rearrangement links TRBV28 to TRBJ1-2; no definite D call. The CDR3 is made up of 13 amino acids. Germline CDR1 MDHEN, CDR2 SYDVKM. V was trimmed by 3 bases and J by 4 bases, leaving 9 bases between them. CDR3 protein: CASSFRAGYGYTF. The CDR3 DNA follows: TGTGCCAGCAGTTTTAGGGCCGGCTATGGCTACACCTTC.

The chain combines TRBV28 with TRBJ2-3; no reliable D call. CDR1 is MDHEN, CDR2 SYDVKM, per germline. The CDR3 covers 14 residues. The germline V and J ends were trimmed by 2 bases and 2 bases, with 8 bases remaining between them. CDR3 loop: CASSLGQPTDTQYF. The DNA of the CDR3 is TGTGCCAGCAGTTTAGGGCAGCCCACAGATACGCAGTATTTT.

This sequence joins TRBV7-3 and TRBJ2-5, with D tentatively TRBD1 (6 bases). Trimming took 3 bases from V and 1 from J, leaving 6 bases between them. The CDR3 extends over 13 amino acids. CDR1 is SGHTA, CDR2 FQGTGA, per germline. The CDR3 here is CASSLGAQETQYF. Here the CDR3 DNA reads TGTGCCAGCAGCTTGGGGGCCCAAGAGACCCAGTACTTC.

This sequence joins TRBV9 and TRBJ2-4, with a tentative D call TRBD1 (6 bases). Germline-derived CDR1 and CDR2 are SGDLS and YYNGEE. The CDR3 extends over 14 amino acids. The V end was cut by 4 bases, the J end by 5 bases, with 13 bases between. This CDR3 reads CASSSRQAENIQYF. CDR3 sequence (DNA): TGTGCCAGCAGCTCCCGACAGGCTGAAAACATTCAGTACTTC.